These 5 T cell receptor beta chains originate from one sample sequenced in a study of CD8 T cells in ankylosing spondylitis. General study results and limits: The study identified a TCR beta motif of roughly eight highly homologous variants that appeared characteristic of ankylosing spondylitis blood.

TCRdb called the 5' RACE reads again in MiXCR, with one record for every CDR3 protein. This table has 670,000 or so distinct CDR3 sequences, 15% to 20% appearing once. Their antigen targets remain unknown. The sample comprised blood, either unsorted or a sorted T cell fraction (not recorded which). These receptor sequences come from a male donor with ankylosing spondylitis.

There are a few counts of this clonotype. The V call is TRBV12-3 or TRBV12-4, the J call TRBJ2-7; D perhaps matches TRBD1 (5 bases). The ends were cut back, 7 bases at V and 0 bases at J, with 19 bases in the middle. The CDR3 length is 16 residues. This CDR3 reads CASTPGARSPSYEQYF. In DNA form, the CDR3 reads TGTGCCAGCACCCCTGGGGCTCGGAGTCCCTCCTACGAGCAGTACTTC.

This clonotype was picked up a small number of times. This chain links TRBV4-1 with TRBJ2-5, with TRBD1 identical over 7 bases. The CDR3 covers 14 residues. V shed 2 bases, J shed 2 bases, and the junction held 2 bases outside the gene matches. Germline V CDR1 and CDR2: MGHRA, YSYEKL. The CDR3 here is CASSQQGQQETQYF. CDR3 sequence (DNA): TGCGCCAGCAGCCAACAGGGACAGCAAGAGACCCAGTACTTC.

V is TRBV5-1 and J is TRBJ1-3, with D tentatively TRBD1 (5 bases). Trimming left V 0 bases short and J 0 bases short, with 10 bases between. The CDR3 spans 16 residues. CDR1 and CDR2 from the germline V gene are SGHRS and YFSETQ. In DNA form, the CDR3 reads TGCGCCAGCAGCTTGGCCGGGGGGAACTCTGGAAACACCATATATTTT. Translating gives CASSLAGGNSGNTIYF.

This clonotype has just a few counts. This chain connects TRBV7-2 to TRBJ1-1; tentative D call: TRBD1 (5 bases). Germline V lookup: CDR1 SGHTA, CDR2 FQGNSA. V was shortened by 5 bases and J by 5 bases, with 12 bases between the two germline ends. The CDR3 loop spans 13 amino acids. Here the CDR3 reads CASSPMWGTEAFF. The CDR3 DNA sequence: TGTGCCAGCAGCCCTATGTGGGGGACTGAAGCTTTCTTT. Looking up the rest from reference TRBV7-2 and TRBJ1-1 gives the full variable domain: GAGVSQSPSNKVTEKGKDVELRCDPISGHTALYWYRQSLGQGLEFLIYFQGNSAPDKSGLPSDRFSAERTGGSVSTLTIQRTQQEDSAVYLCASSPMWGTEAFFGQGTRLTVV.

The chain recombines TRBV29-1 with TRBJ2-1; D may be TRBD1 (5 bases). V was cut by 7 bases and J by 4 bases, with 17 bases left in between. This CDR3 is 14 amino acids long. CDR1 and CDR2 (germline): SQVTM, ANQGSEA. The CDR3 DNA is TGCAGCGCCCCCTCAGGGTGGGCGTACAATGAGCAGTTCTTC. Translation gives CSAPSGWAYNEQFF.